This is a list of T cell receptor beta chains from one sample in a study of T-cell memory formation after mild COVID-19. TCRdb fed the 5' RACE reads into MiXCR, producing one record per CDR3 protein. The sample yields 150,000 to 200,000 distinct CDR3 sequences, roughly 17% seen once. Sequenced material: PBMCs or a T cell subset sorted from them (not recorded which). All receptors come from an adult woman who had mild COVID-19 (a few samples of this study predate the infection). Cell type and time point are not known. Each CDR3 is given with its conserved first and last residue. A D gene is named only where the DNA matches it firmly. Not every row has a clone size; where given, it reads once, few, many or a size class.

abundance: .
j_gene: TRBJ1-6
v_gene: TRBV7-9
d_gene: .
CDR3aa: CASSLLGRADSPLHF
CDR3nt: TGTGCCAGCAGCTTATTAGGGAGGGCGGATTCACCCCTCCACTTT

abundance: .
j_gene: TRBJ2-3
v_gene: TRBV18
d_gene: TRBD2
CDR3aa: CASSPVAGGGTDTQYF
CDR3nt: TGTGCCAGCTCACCGGTAGCGGGAGGAGGGACAGATACGCAGTATTTT

abundance: .
j_gene: TRBJ1-2
v_gene: TRBV5-1
d_gene: TRBD1
CDR3aa: CASSDGTGSRAF
CDR3nt: TGCGCCAGCAGCGATGGGACAGGGTCCCGTGCCTTC

abundance: few
j_gene: TRBJ2-1
v_gene: TRBV5-1
d_gene: TRBD1
CDR3aa: CASSLSGQGHNEQFF
CDR3nt: TGCGCCAGCAGCTTGTCAGGACAGGGGCACAATGAGCAGTTCTTC

abundance: .
j_gene: TRBJ1-6
v_gene: TRBV3-1
d_gene: .
CDR3aa: CASSPPLLSPLHF
CDR3nt: TGTGCCAGCAGCCCTCCGCTCCTTTCACCCCTCCACTTT

abundance: few
j_gene: TRBJ2-3
v_gene: TRBV5-1
d_gene: TRBD2
CDR3aa: CASSLNGLAGGGDTQYF
CDR3nt: TGCGCCAGCAGCTTAAACGGACTAGCGGGAGGGGGGGATACGCAGTATTTT

abundance: few
j_gene: TRBJ2-7
v_gene: TRBV7-6
d_gene: .
CDR3aa: CASSVLGDEQYF
CDR3nt: TGTGCCAGCAGCGTACTGGGTGACGAGCAGTACTTC

abundance: .
j_gene: TRBJ2-1
v_gene: TRBV7-9
d_gene: TRBD2
CDR3aa: CASSFTRLAGDNEQFF
CDR3nt: TGTGCCAGCAGCTTTACCCGACTAGCGGGCGACAATGAGCAGTTCTTC

abundance: few
j_gene: TRBJ1-1
v_gene: TRBV29-1
d_gene: .
CDR3aa: CSARMVEAFF
CDR3nt: TGCAGCGCCCGGATGGTTGAAGCTTTCTTT

abundance: .
j_gene: TRBJ2-5
v_gene: TRBV6-1
d_gene: TRBD2
CDR3aa: CASSESSGSGETQYF
CDR3nt: TGTGCCAGCAGTGAGTCTAGCGGGTCGGGGGAGACCCAGTACTTC

abundance: .
j_gene: TRBJ2-3
v_gene: TRBV7-2
d_gene: .
CDR3aa: CASSLKGLSTDTQYF
CDR3nt: TGTGCCAGCAGCTTAAAGGGGCTTAGCACAGATACGCAGTATTTT

abundance: .
j_gene: TRBJ2-1
v_gene: TRBV4-1
d_gene: .
CDR3aa: CASSSHRKWFF
CDR3nt: TGCGCCAGCAGCTCCCACAGGAAATGGTTCTTC

abundance: few
j_gene: TRBJ2-1
v_gene: TRBV12-3/TRBV12-4
d_gene: .
CDR3aa: CASSLGWEQFF
CDR3nt: TGTGCCAGCAGTTTAGGTTGGGAGCAGTTCTTC

abundance: .
j_gene: TRBJ2-3
v_gene: TRBV7-2
d_gene: .
CDR3aa: CAQRRSTDTQYF
CDR3nt: TGTGCCCAACGCCGTAGCACAGATACGCAGTATTTT

abundance: .
j_gene: TRBJ1-2
v_gene: TRBV5-1
d_gene: .
CDR3aa: CASSLDGRSSYGYTF
CDR3nt: TGCGCCAGCAGCTTGGACGGCCGTAGCAGTTATGGCTACACCTTC

abundance: few
j_gene: TRBJ2-1
v_gene: TRBV29-1
d_gene: .
CDR3aa: CSVGGPTYNEQFF
CDR3nt: TGCAGCGTTGGAGGGCCGACCTACAATGAGCAGTTCTTC

abundance: .
j_gene: TRBJ2-7
v_gene: TRBV7-9
d_gene: .
CDR3aa: CASSLTTGYEQYF
CDR3nt: TGTGCCAGCAGCTTAACAACAGGCTACGAGCAGTACTTC

abundance: .
j_gene: TRBJ2-1
v_gene: TRBV15
d_gene: .
CDR3aa: CATSETPDRNHEQFF
CDR3nt: TGTGCCACCAGCGAAACCCCGGACAGAAACCATGAGCAGTTCTTC

abundance: .
j_gene: TRBJ2-3
v_gene: TRBV12-3/TRBV12-4
d_gene: .
CDR3aa: CASSLRVTDTQYF
CDR3nt: TGTGCCAGCAGTTTAAGGGTAACAGATACGCAGTATTTT

abundance: .
j_gene: TRBJ2-3
v_gene: TRBV5-1
d_gene: TRBD2
CDR3aa: CASSSLVGGGAKDTQYF
CDR3nt: TGCGCCAGCAGCTCCCTAGTTGGCGGGGGGGCCAAAGATACGCAGTATTTT

abundance: few
j_gene: TRBJ2-1
v_gene: TRBV7-3
d_gene: .
CDR3aa: CASSLSSGAEQFF
CDR3nt: TGTGCCAGCAGCTTATCTTCCGGAGCGGAGCAGTTCTTC

abundance: few
j_gene: TRBJ1-1
v_gene: TRBV19
d_gene: TRBD1
CDR3aa: CASRRQGAWTEAFF
CDR3nt: TGTGCCAGTAGAAGACAGGGGGCATGGACTGAAGCTTTCTTT

abundance: few
j_gene: TRBJ1-1
v_gene: TRBV7-3
d_gene: .
CDR3aa: CASSPNYKLGTEAFF
CDR3nt: TGTGCCAGCAGCCCGAACTACAAACTCGGCACTGAAGCTTTCTTT

abundance: few
j_gene: TRBJ2-3
v_gene: TRBV12-3/TRBV12-4
d_gene: TRBD1
CDR3aa: CASSLPQGMNTQYF
CDR3nt: TGTGCCAGCAGTTTACCACAGGGGATGAATACGCAGTATTTT

abundance: .
j_gene: TRBJ2-1
v_gene: TRBV24-1
d_gene: .
CDR3aa: CATSHGRRSSYNEQFF
CDR3nt: TGTGCCACCAGTCACGGTCGACGGAGCTCCTACAATGAGCAGTTCTTC